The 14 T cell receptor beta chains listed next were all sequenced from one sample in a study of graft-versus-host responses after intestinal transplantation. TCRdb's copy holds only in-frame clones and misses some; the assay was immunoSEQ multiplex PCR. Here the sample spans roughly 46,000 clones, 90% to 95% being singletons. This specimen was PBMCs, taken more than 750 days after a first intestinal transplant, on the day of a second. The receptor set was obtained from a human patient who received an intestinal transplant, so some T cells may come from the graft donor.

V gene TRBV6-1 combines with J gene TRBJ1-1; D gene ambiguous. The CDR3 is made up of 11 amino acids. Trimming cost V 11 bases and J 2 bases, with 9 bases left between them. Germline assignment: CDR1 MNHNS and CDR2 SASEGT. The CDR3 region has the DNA TGTGCCGCGGGCCCTAACACTGAAGCTTTCTTT. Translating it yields CAAGPNTEAFF.

CDR3 loop: CAISESRNQPQHF. CDR3 DNA: TGTGCCATCAGTGAATCCCGCAATCAGCCCCAGCATTTT. The J gene is TRBJ1-5, the V gene TRBV10-3; no reliable D call. Deletions cut 3 bases from V and 2 bases from J, with 5 bases between. The germline CDR1 and CDR2 sequences are ENHRY and SYGVKD. This CDR3 comprises 13 residues.

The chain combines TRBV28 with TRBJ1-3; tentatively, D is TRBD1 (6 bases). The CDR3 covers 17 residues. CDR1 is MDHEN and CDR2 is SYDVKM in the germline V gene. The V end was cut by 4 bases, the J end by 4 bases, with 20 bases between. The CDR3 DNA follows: TGTGCCAGCAGTTCGGACTACACGAGGGGGAGGGGAAACACCATATATTTT. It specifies CASSSDYTRGRGNTIYF.

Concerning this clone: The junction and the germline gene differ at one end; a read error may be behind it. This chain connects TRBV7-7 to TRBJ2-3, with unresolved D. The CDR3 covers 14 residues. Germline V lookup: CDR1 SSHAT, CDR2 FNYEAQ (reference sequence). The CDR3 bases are TGTGCTAGCAGCTTACGGCAATCCACAGATACGCAGTATTTT. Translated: CASSLRQSTDTQYF.

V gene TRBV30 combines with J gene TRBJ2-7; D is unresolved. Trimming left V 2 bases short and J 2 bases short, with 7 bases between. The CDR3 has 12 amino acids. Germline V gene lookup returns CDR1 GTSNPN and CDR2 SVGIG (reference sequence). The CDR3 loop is CAWSLTTYEQYF. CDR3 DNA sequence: TGTGCCTGGAGTTTAACAACCTACGAGCAGTACTTC.

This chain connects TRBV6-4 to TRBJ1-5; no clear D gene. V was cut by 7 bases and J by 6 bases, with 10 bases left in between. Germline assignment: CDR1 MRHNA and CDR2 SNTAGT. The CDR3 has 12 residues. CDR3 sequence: CASTRRSQPQHF. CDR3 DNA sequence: TGTGCCAGCACCCGACGGAGTCAGCCCCAGCATTTT.

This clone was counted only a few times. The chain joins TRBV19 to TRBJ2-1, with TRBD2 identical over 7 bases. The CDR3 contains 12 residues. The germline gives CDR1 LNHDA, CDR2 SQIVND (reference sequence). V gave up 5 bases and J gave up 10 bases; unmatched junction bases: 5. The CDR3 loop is CASSGLLAEQFF. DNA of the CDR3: TGTGCCAGTAGTGGATTACTAGCGGAGCAGTTCTTC.

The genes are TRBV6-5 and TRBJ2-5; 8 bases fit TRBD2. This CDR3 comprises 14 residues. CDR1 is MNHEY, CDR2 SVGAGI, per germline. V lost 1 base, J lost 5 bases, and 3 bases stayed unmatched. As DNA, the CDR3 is TGTGCCAGCAGTTACTTCGGGGGGGCGGAGACCCAGTACTTC. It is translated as CASSYFGGAETQYF.

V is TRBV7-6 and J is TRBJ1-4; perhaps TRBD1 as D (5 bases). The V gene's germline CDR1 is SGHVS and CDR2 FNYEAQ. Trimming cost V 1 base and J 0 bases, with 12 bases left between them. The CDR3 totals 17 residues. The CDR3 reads CASSLGPGQATNEKLFF. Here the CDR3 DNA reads TGTGCCAGCAGCTTAGGTCCGGGGCAGGCAACTAATGAAAAACTGTTTTTT.

The CDR3 DNA reads as TGTGCCAGCAGTCCCCCCGCTAACTATGGCTACACCTTC. This codes for CASSPPANYGYTF. The V call is TRBV9, the J call TRBJ1-2; D is unresolved. The V gene's germline CDR1 is SGDLS and CDR2 YYNGEE. V was pared by 5 bases and J by 0 bases, with 8 bases between. The CDR3 consists of 13 residues.

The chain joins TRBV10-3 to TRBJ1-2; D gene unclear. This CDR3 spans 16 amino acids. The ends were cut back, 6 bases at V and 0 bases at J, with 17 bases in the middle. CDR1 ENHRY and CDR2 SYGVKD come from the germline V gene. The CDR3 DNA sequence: TGTGCCATCAGCGTTACAAGGTTAGTAGCTAACTATGGCTACACCTTC. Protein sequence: CAISVTRLVANYGYTF.

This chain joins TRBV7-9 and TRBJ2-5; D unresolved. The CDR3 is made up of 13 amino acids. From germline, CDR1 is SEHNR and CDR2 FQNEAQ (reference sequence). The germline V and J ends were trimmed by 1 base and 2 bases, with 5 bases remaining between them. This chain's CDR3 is CASSLGRQETQYF. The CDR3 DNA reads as TGTGCCAGCAGCTTAGGCCGTCAAGAGACCCAGTACTTC.

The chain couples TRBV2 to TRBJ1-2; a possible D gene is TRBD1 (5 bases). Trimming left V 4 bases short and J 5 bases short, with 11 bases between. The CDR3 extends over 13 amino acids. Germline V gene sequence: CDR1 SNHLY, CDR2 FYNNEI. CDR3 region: CASSAQGEYGYTF. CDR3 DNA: TGTGCCAGCAGTGCGCAGGGAGAGTATGGCTACACCTTC.

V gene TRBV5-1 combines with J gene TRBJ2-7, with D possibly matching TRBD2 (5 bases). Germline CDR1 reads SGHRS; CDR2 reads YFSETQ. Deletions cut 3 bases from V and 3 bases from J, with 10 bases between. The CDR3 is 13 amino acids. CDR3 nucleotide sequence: TGCGCCAGCAGCTCGATACTAGACTACGAGCAGTACTTC. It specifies CASSSILDYEQYF.